The 18 T cell receptor beta chains in this list originate from one sample, sequenced in a study of T-cell memory formation after mild COVID-19. One entry per CDR3 protein, called by TCRdb with MiXCR from the 5' RACE reads. The repertoire has around 310,000 distinct CDR3 sequences, over 11% of them found once; the top ten carry 21%. Sample: PBMCs or a T cell subset sorted from them (not recorded which). The receptors stem from a man aged 18-30 years who had mild COVID-19 (a few samples of this study predate the infection). Cell type and time point are not known.

The chain combines TRBV20-1 with TRBJ1-1; D unresolved. In germline, CDR1 is DFQATT, CDR2 SNEGSKA (reference sequence). The CDR3 has 10 residues. Trimming left V 5 bases short and J 1 base short, with 2 bases between. The CDR3 sequence: CSAPNTEAFF. The CDR3 region has the DNA TGCAGTGCTCCGAACACTGAAGCTTTCTTT.

This clonotype was picked up a small number of times. V usage is TRBV20-1 and J usage is TRBJ2-5, with D perhaps given as TRBD1 or TRBD2 (5 bases each). The CDR3 contains 14 residues. The germline CDR1 and CDR2 sequences are DFQATT and SNEGSKA (reference sequence). V was cut by 3 bases and J by 5 bases, with 16 bases left in between. This CDR3 reads CSARDGGWGETQYF. In DNA, the CDR3 is TGCAGTGCTAGGGATGGGGGATGGGGGGAGACCCAGTACTTC.

V gene TRBV5-1 combines with J gene TRBJ1-1; D remains unclear. Trimming shortened V by 4 bases and J by 3 bases, and 19 bases separated the two germline ends. Germline V gene sequence: CDR1 SGHRS, CDR2 YFSETQ. The CDR3 runs 16 residues. The CDR3: CASSESRRGRDTEAFF. DNA for the CDR3: TGCGCCAGCAGCGAATCAAGGCGAGGAAGGGACACTGAAGCTTTCTTT. Together with reference TRBV5-1 and TRBJ1-1, the CDR3 gives the full variable domain: KAGVTQTPRYLIKTRGQQVTLSCSPISGHRSVSWYQQTPGQGLQFLFEYFSETQRNKGNFPGRFSGRQFSNSRSEMNVSTLELGDSALYLCASSESRRGRDTEAFFGQGTRLTVV.

The chain's CDR3 is CASSQETWRQEYEQYF. CDR3 nucleotide sequence: TGCGCCAGCAGCCAAGAGACATGGCGACAAGAATACGAGCAGTACTTC. The rearrangement links TRBV4-1 to TRBJ2-7; the D is unclear. In germline, CDR1 is MGHRA, CDR2 YSYEKL. The CDR3 sequence is 16 residues long. V lost 0 bases, J lost 4 bases, and 16 bases lay in between.

This clonotype occurred a few times. This chain links TRBV5-1 with TRBJ2-5; D is possibly TRBD1 (5 bases). The V gene lost 4 bases and the J gene lost 5 bases, with 9 bases spanning the gap. Germline loops: CDR1 SGHRS, CDR2 YFSETQ. This CDR3 has 12 residues. The CDR3 sequence: CASSQQGETQYF. DNA for the CDR3: TGCGCCAGCAGCCAGCAGGGTGAGACCCAGTACTTC.

The chain carries TRBV6-6 and TRBJ1-4; D perhaps matches TRBD1 (5 bases). The CDR3 runs to 14 residues. The V end was cut by 6 bases, the J end by 2 bases, with 10 bases between. Germline lookup yields CDR1 MNHNY and CDR2 SVGAGI (reference sequence). For the CDR3, the DNA is TGTGCCAGCAGCCTCAGGGCGACTAATGAAAAACTGTTTTTT. This codes for CASSLRATNEKLFF.

This clonotype appeared many times. The chain links TRBV5-6 to TRBJ1-1; 7 bases align to TRBD1. This CDR3 region has 17 residues. Trimming took 1 base from V and 0 from J; bases not matched to a gene: 9. The germline V gene encodes CDR1 SGHDT and CDR2 YYEEEE. Written as DNA, the CDR3 is TGTGCCAGCAGCTTGAAACGGGACAGCCTCATGAACACTGAAGCTTTCTTT. Translating gives CASSLKRDSLMNTEAFF.

This chain connects TRBV5-1 to TRBJ2-7; 13 positions match TRBD2. The V and J ends lost 4 bases and 2 bases, in that order; junction bases with no gene match: 9. The germline V gene has CDR1 SGHRS and CDR2 YFSETQ. The CDR3 is 17 residues long. The CDR3 coding sequence is TGCGCCAGCAGCCCCGGGACTAGCGGGGCCCCCGCCTACGAGCAGTACTTC. This encodes CASSPGTSGAPAYEQYF.

This clonotype was counted between two and nine times. The genes are TRBV27 and TRBJ1-6; 7 nucleotides line up with TRBD1. After removal of 8 bases from V and 6 bases from J, the junction contained 1 base not matched to a gene. Germline lookup yields CDR1 MNHEY and CDR2 SMNVEV (reference sequence). The CDR3 spans 12 residues. In nucleotides, the CDR3 is TGTGCCAGCGGACAGGCTAATTCACCCCTCCACTTT. This translates into CASGQANSPLHF.

The table lists this clonotype with a few counts. The chain couples TRBV5-1 to TRBJ2-2; D remains ambiguous. Germline V CDR1 and CDR2: SGHRS, YFSETQ. This CDR3 spans 13 amino acids. Trimming left V 4 bases short and J 5 bases short, with 9 bases between. The CDR3 DNA sequence: TGCGCCAGCAGCGGAATACCTACCGGGGAGCTGTTTTTT. Translated, it gives CASSGIPTGELFF.

The chain links TRBV5-1 to TRBJ2-3, with D perhaps TRBD2 (6 bases). Between the trimmed V and J ends, which lost 3 bases and 2 bases, there was a span of 13 bases. Per germline, CDR1 SGHRS and CDR2 YFSETQ. CDR3 length: 15 residues. The CDR3 spells CASSWRGGATDTQYF. The CDR3 DNA sequence: TGCGCCAGCAGCTGGCGAGGCGGGGCCACAGATACGCAGTATTTT.

This clonotype turned up a few times. V usage is TRBV7-9 and J usage is TRBJ2-1, with D tentatively TRBD2 (5 bases). This CDR3 is 12 amino acids long. CDR1 is SEHNR, CDR2 FQNEAQ, per germline (reference sequence). V shed 4 bases and J shed 9 bases, with 10 bases lying between them. Here the CDR3 reads CASSSLASEQFF. The DNA of the CDR3 is TGTGCCAGCAGCTCCCTAGCTAGTGAGCAGTTCTTC.

CDR3 loop: CASSVTLAGDQETQYF. The DNA of the CDR3 is TGTGCCAGCTCAGTCACTCTAGCGGGGGACCAAGAGACCCAGTACTTC. The chain combines TRBV18 with TRBJ2-5; TRBD2 matches at 10 bases. The CDR3 is 16 amino acids. Trimming at V came to 5 bases and at J to 0 bases, leaving 6 bases not matched to a gene. Germline CDR1 and CDR2: KGHSH and LQKENI. The variable domain in full, with the rest retrieved from reference TRBV18 and TRBJ2-5, is NAGVMQNPRHLVRRRGQEARLRCSPMKGHSHVYWYRQLPEEGLKFMVYLQKENIIDESGMPKERFSAEFPKEGPSILRIQQVVRGDSAAYFCASSVTLAGDQETQYFGPGTRLLVL.

This clonotype was detected many times. This rearrangement joins TRBV20-1 to TRBJ2-1, with 10 bases identical to TRBD2. Trimming at V came to 5 bases and at J to 8 bases, leaving 30 bases not matched to a gene. The length of the CDR3 is 21 residues. Germline V gene data show CDR1 as DFQATT and CDR2 as SNEGSKA (reference sequence). The DNA of the CDR3 is TGCAGTGCTGTTAGCGGGGGGCTATACCCAGGGGATATTCATAATCTCCATGAGCAGTTCTTC. The encoded protein is CSAVSGGLYPGDIHNLHEQFF.

This clonotype was seen at least ten times. The gene calls are TRBV18 and TRBJ1-1, with D possibly TRBD1 on 6 matching bases. Trimming removed 1 base at V and 3 bases at J, with 6 bases between. The CDR3 extends over 13 amino acids. Germline CDR1 and CDR2: KGHSH and LQKENI. The CDR3 protein is CASSPQGDTEAFF. The CDR3 DNA reads TGTGCCAGCTCACCACAGGGGGACACTGAAGCTTTCTTT.

In this sample, this clonotype turned up many times. The V call is TRBV27, the J call TRBJ2-3; the D is unclear. The germline V gene has CDR1 MNHEY and CDR2 SMNVEV (reference sequence). Trimming removed 6 bases at V and 8 bases at J, with 18 bases between. The CDR3 has 14 residues. The CDR3 DNA reads TGTGCCAGCAGAATAAACCCCTTGGCGTCTACGCAGTATTTT. Amino acids: CASRINPLASTQYF.

Points on this clonotype: Mismatch with germline at one junction end may stem from a read error. This sequence joins TRBV7-7 and TRBJ2-3; 16 bases are shared with TRBD2. Per the germline V gene, CDR1 is SSHAT and CDR2 is FNYEAQ (reference sequence). The CDR3 runs to 16 residues. The CDR3 DNA is TGTGCTAGCAGCCCCGGGACTAGCGGGGGGGCGGATACGCAGTATTTT. Its protein product is CASSPGTSGGADTQYF.

The chain links TRBV12-3 or TRBV12-4 to TRBJ1-3; possibly TRBD1 for D (5 bases). The CDR3 loop spans 15 amino acids. Trimming removed 3 bases from V and 1 base from J, with 10 bases in between. CDR3: CASSFYSGSGNTIYF. CDR3 nucleotides: TGTGCCAGCAGTTTTTATTCAGGGTCTGGAAACACCATATATTTT.